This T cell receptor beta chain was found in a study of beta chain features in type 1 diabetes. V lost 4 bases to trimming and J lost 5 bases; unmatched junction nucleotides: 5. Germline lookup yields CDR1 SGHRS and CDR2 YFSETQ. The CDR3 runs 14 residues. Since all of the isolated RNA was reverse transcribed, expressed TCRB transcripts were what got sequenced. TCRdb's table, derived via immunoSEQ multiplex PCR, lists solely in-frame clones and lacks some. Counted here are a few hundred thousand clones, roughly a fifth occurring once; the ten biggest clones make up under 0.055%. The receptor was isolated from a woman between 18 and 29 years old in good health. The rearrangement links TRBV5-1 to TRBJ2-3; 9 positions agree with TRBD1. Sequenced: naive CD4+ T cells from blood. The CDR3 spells CASSTTGGVDTQYF. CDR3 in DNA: TGCGCCAGCAGCACTACAGGGGGCGTAGATACGCAGTATTTT.